A selection of T cell receptor beta chains follows, all from one sample in a study of blood T cell repertoires in COVID-19. Produced via immunoSEQ multiplex PCR; TCRdb's table is partial and in-frame only. The data contain a few hundred thousand clones, around 89% of them singletons. The specimen sequenced was peripheral blood. The receptors shown here come from a woman aged 25 to 39 who had recovered from COVID-19. The CDR3 runs from the conserved cysteine through the conserved F or W. Each record gives: D gene, clone size, CDR3 length, J gene, V gene, CDR3 protein. The D gene is left open where the match is weak. Clone size, where shown, is once, few, many, or a class for clones that have expanded.

D: NA
size: NA
length: 15
J: TRBJ1-5
V: TRBV19
CDR3: CASSRGQTINQPQHF

D: NA
size: NA
length: 16
J: TRBJ1-1
V: TRBV4-1
CDR3: CASSPRGITEVIEAFF

D: TRBD2
size: once
length: 19
J: TRBJ2-2
V: TRBV18
CDR3: CASSLLPSGGLANTGELFF

D: NA
size: NA
length: 16
J: TRBJ1-1
V: TRBV3-1/TRBV3-2
CDR3: CASSQEWSGEGTEAFF

D: TRBD1
size: NA
length: 17
J: TRBJ2-3
V: TRBV7-9
CDR3: CASSSPPGQGGTDTQYF

D: TRBD2
size: once
length: 14
J: TRBJ2-1
V: TRBV13
CDR3: CASSRSGLNNEQFF

D: NA
size: NA
length: 16
J: TRBJ1-1
V: TRBV5-1
CDR3: CASSLAAGEGNTEAFF

D: NA
size: few
length: 14
J: TRBJ1-2
V: TRBV4-1
CDR3: CASSQVGGLYGYTF

D: TRBD1
size: once
length: 12
J: TRBJ2-7
V: TRBV6-5
CDR3: CASRDRVYEQYF

D: TRBD1
size: few
length: 14
J: TRBJ1-1
V: TRBV3-1/TRBV3-2
CDR3: CASSQSGGWTEAFF

D: NA
size: NA
length: 14
J: TRBJ2-7
V: TRBV29-1
CDR3: CSAPDSPYSYEQYF

D: NA
size: NA
length: 19
J: TRBJ1-2
V: TRBV5-6
CDR3: CASSLQVHENSQGSYGYTF

D: TRBD2
size: NA
length: 15
J: TRBJ2-3
V: TRBV5-1
CDR3: CASRWQGREGDTQYF

D: TRBD2
size: NA
length: 14
J: TRBJ2-7
V: TRBV18
CDR3: CASSPTSGTYEQYF

D: TRBD2
size: NA
length: 19
J: TRBJ2-1
V: TRBV3-1/TRBV3-2
CDR3: CASSQDWLAGRSDYNEQFF

D: NA
size: NA
length: 13
J: TRBJ1-1
V: TRBV11-3
CDR3: CASSSNMNTEAFF

D: TRBD1
size: few
length: 15
J: TRBJ1-3
V: TRBV10-2
CDR3: CASSAHGQAGNTIYF

D: NA
size: few
length: 16
J: TRBJ1-3
V: TRBV2
CDR3: CASSEWVAGSGNTIYF

D: TRBD2
size: once
length: 14
J: TRBJ2-7
V: TRBV27
CDR3: CASSPGLAAYEQYF

D: NA
size: NA
length: 16
J: TRBJ1-5
V: TRBV28
CDR3: CASIPSRGGRDQPQHF

D: TRBD1
size: NA
length: 16
J: TRBJ2-1
V: TRBV6-2/TRBV6-3
CDR3: CASSTRQGLNYNEQFF

D: TRBD2
size: NA
length: 16
J: TRBJ2-1
V: TRBV19
CDR3: CASSIEMGGGYNEQFF

D: TRBD1
size: NA
length: 14
J: TRBJ1-5
V: TRBV2
CDR3: CASKKDRLNQPQHF

D: TRBD1
size: NA
length: 14
J: TRBJ1-2
V: TRBV6-5
CDR3: CASSYDRDAYGYTF

D: TRBD2
size: NA
length: 16
J: TRBJ2-5
V: TRBV6-9
CDR3: CASRPILRGYQETQYF

D: TRBD1
size: once
length: 15
J: TRBJ1-2
V: TRBV13
CDR3: CASSSRTGDNYGYTF

D: NA
size: NA
length: 16
J: TRBJ2-7
V: TRBV6-8
CDR3: CASSSETTGTGYEQYF

D: NA
size: NA
length: 15
J: TRBJ1-4
V: TRBV28
CDR3: CASGESGQSNEKLFF

D: NA
size: few
length: 15
J: TRBJ2-3
V: TRBV6-4
CDR3: CASSDSPSDLNTQYF

D: TRBD1
size: NA
length: 14
J: TRBJ1-2
V: TRBV28
CDR3: CASRPGGTGYGYTF

D: NA
size: NA
length: 16
J: TRBJ2-2
V: TRBV27
CDR3: CASTRSGGRLAGELFF

D: NA
size: once
length: 13
J: TRBJ2-7
V: TRBV5-1
CDR3: CASSFGLSYEQYF

D: NA
size: NA
length: 15
J: TRBJ2-3
V: TRBV4-1
CDR3: CASSQAASLGDTQYF

D: NA
size: NA
length: 15
J: TRBJ1-6
V: TRBV6-2/TRBV6-3
CDR3: CASSYSVRGDSPLHF

D: TRBD2
size: NA
length: 17
J: TRBJ2-5
V: TRBV7-3
CDR3: CASSSNLISGGEETQYF

D: NA
size: NA
length: 15
J: TRBJ2-7
V: TRBV3-1/TRBV3-2
CDR3: CASSLLGSGVYEQYF